This T cell receptor (beta chain) appears in the sequencing data of a study of beta chain features in type 1 diabetes. A few counts support this clone. The antigen remains unidentified. Findings and caveats of the study: Moderate but significant shortening of TCRB CDR3s was recorded in all four CD4+ subsets from Type 1 diabetes patients.

Purities over 98% were achieved in all sorted populations. The CDR3 extends over 20 amino acids. Per germline, CDR1 MDHEN and CDR2 SYDVKM. Trimming left V 2 bases short and J 2 bases short, with 25 bases between. All of the isolated RNA was reverse transcribed, so expressed TCRB transcripts were sequenced. The table came from immunoSEQ multiplex PCR; TCRdb's copy has only in-frame clones and leaves some out. The sample comprises 300,000 to 450,000 clones, 9.6% of which are singletons, and about 0.64% rests with the top ten. Sequencing input: central memory CD4+ T cells from blood. This receptor was identified in a man in his thirties or forties with type 1 diabetes. This chain uses TRBV28 with TRBJ1-5; D is unresolved. CDR3 in DNA: TGTGCCAGCAGTTTAAATGGCCGCGGCCCTGGAGGTTTCGGCAATCAGCCCCAGCATTTT. This gives the protein CASSLNGRGPGGFGNQPQHF. Together with reference TRBV28 and TRBJ1-5, the CDR3 gives the full variable domain: DVKVTQSSRYLVKRTGEKVFLECVQDMDHENMFWYRQDPGLGLRLIYFSYDVKMKEKGDIPEGYSVSREKKERFSLILESASTNQTSMYLCASSLNGRGPGGFGNQPQHFGDGTRLSIL.